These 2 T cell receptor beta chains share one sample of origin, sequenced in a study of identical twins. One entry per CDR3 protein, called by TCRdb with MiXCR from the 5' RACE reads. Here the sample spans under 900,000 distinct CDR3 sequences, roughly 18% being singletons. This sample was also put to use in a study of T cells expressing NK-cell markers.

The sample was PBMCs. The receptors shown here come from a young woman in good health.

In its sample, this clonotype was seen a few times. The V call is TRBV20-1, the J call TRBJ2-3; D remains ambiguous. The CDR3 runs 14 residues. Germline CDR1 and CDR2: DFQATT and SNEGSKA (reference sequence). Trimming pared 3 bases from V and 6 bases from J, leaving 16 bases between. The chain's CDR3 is CSARVPGTGDTQYF. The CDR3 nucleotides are TGCAGTGCTAGGGTCCCGGGTACCGGGGATACGCAGTATTTT.

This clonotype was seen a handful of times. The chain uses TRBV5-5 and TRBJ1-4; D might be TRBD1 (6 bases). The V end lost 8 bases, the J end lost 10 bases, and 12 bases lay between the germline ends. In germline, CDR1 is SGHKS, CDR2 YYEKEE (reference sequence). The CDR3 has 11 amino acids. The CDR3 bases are TGTGCCAGTAAGGGGGACGGAAAACTGTTTTTT. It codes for CASKGDGKLFF. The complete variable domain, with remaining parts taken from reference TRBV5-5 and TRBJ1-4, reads DAGVTQSPTHLIKTRGQQVTLRCSPISGHKSVSWYQQVLGQGPQFIFQYYEKEERGRGNFPDRFSARQFPNYSSELNVNALLLGDSALYLCASKGDGKLFFGSGTQLSVL.